The 6 T cell receptor beta chains below come from one sample, sequenced in a study of T-cell memory formation after mild COVID-19 (dated by TCRdb to about 2021). Receptors were amplified or captured by 5' RACE. The run used an Illumina NovaSeq 6000. The public sequencing data were trimmed at Q25 with fastp and processed into clonotypes with MiXCR by TCRdb, which kept only in-frame beta chains. When rows share a CDR3 protein, they turn into one entry using the most common DNA and genes. This sample lists around 310,000 distinct CDR3 sequences; roughly an eighth were detected once. Around 20% of the sample belongs to the ten largest clones. The sequenced sample consisted of PBMCs or a T cell subset sorted from them (not recorded which). These receptors all stem from a man aged 18-30 years who had mild COVID-19 (a few samples of this study predate the infection). The sample titles of this study are shuffled in the database, so cell type and time point are left out; the donor was told from shared clones.

The rearrangement uses TRBV7-9 and TRBJ2-3; D unresolved. The V gene lost 1 base and the J gene lost 3 bases, with 14 bases spanning the gap. From germline, CDR1 is SEHNR and CDR2 FQNEAQ (reference sequence). The CDR3 extends over 16 amino acids. The CDR3 DNA is TGTGCCAGCAGCTTAGTGGGTTTAGGACCAACAGATACGCAGTATTTT. This encodes CASSLVGLGPTDTQYF.

The rearrangement uses TRBV24-1 and TRBJ1-6; D possibly corresponds to TRBD1 (5 bases). The CDR3 has 16 amino acids. CDR1 KGHDR and CDR2 SFDVKD come from the germline V gene. The V gene lost 0 bases and the J gene lost 8 bases, with 13 bases spanning the gap. The CDR3 DNA is TGTGCCACCAGTGATTTGCGGTGCAGGGCGGATTCACCCCTCCACTTT. This translates into CATSDLRCRADSPLHF.

The chain couples TRBV27 to TRBJ1-6, with a weak D call TRBD1 (5 bases). Trimming took off 5 bases at V and 4 bases at J, with 12 bases between the two ends. The germline CDR1 and CDR2 sequences are MNHEY and SMNVEV (reference sequence). The CDR3 extends over 15 amino acids. CDR3 nucleotide sequence: TGTGCCAGCAGTACCCTGGGGGGATATAATTCACCCCTCCACTTT. It specifies CASSTLGGYNSPLHF.

The chain combines TRBV20-1 with TRBJ2-7; 12 positions match TRBD2. Trimming at V came to 1 base and at J to 1 base, leaving 8 bases not matched to a gene. The CDR3 runs to 17 residues. The germline CDR1 and CDR2 sequences are DFQATT and SNEGSKA (reference sequence). CDR3 sequence reads: CSARGTSGDLRSYEQYF. CDR3 nucleotides: TGCAGTGCTAGAGGGACTAGCGGGGACCTTAGATCCTACGAGCAGTACTTC.

The chain combines TRBV28 with TRBJ2-2; TRBD1 is a possible D gene (6 bases). The CDR3 totals 15 residues. V lost 6 bases to trimming and J lost 6 bases, with 17 bases between them. Germline V gene data show CDR1 as MDHEN and CDR2 as SYDVKM. The CDR3 DNA sequence: TGTGCCAGCAGCCCCGGACAGTTTAACGCCGGGGAGCTGTTTTTT. It is translated as CASSPGQFNAGELFF.

The rearrangement links TRBV7-9 to TRBJ1-2; a possible D gene is TRBD1 (6 bases). Looked up from germline, CDR1 is SEHNR and CDR2 is FQNEAQ (reference sequence). CDR3 length: 13 residues. V lost 1 base and J lost 5, with 8 bases in between. CDR3 in amino acids: CASSLVTGYGYTF. The CDR3, as DNA: TGTGCCAGCAGCTTAGTAACAGGGTATGGCTACACCTTC.